The present entry profiles one TCR beta chain with its context. Via MiXCR, TCRdb re-called the PCR reads, giving one row per CDR3 protein. Among 25,000 to 30,000 distinct CDR3 sequences listed, roughly 51% were seen once. Time point meaning: late sampling 161 to 241 days after vaccination in three convalescent patients. The data are from a study of vaccination and CD4 T cells after COVID-19. The wider study: Post-vaccine specimens were obtained a median 72 days after dose two (range 14 to 241). After vaccination, a few convalescent patients were sampled at day 14 and at days 161 to 241.

The CDR3 totals 13 residues. Germline V gene data show CDR1 as MNHEY and CDR2 as SMNVEV (reference sequence). V lost 2 bases and J 5 bases, leaving 9 bases between the germline ends. The TCR comes from a human donor who had recovered from COVID-19. This material consisted of CD4+ T cells from blood, taken about 7 months after SARS-CoV-2 vaccination. The chain couples TRBV27 to TRBJ2-5; the D is unclear. The CDR3 loop reads CASSLTPWETQYF. CDR3 coding DNA: TGTGCCAGCAGTTTAACCCCCTGGGAGACCCAGTACTTC.